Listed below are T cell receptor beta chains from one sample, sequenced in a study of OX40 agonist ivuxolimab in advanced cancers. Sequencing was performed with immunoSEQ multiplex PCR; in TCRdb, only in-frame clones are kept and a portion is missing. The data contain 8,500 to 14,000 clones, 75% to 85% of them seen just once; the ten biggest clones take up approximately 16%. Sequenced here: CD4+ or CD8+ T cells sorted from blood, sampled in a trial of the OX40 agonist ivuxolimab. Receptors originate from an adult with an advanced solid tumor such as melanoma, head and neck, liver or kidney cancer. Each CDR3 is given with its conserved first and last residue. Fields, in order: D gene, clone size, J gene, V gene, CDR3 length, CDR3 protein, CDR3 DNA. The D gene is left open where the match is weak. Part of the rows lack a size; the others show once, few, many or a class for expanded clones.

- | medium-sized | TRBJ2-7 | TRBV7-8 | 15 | CASSQPGPTIYEQYF | TGTGCCAGCAGCCAACCAGGGCCAACCATCTACGAGCAGTACTTC
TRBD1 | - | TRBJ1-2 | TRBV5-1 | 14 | CASSLVQGDYGYTF | TGCGCCAGCAGCTTGGTCCAGGGGGACTATGGCTACACCTTC
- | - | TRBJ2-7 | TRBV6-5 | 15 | CASRERGSLFYEQYF | TGTGCCAGCAGAGAGAGGGGGAGCCTCTTCTACGAGCAGTACTTC
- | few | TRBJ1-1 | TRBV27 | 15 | CASSLSGSMNTEAFF | TGTGCCAGCAGTTTATCAGGGTCAATGAACACTGAAGCTTTCTTT
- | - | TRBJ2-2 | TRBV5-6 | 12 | CASSLPSGELFF | TGTGCCAGCAGCTTGCCCTCCGGGGAGCTGTTTTTT
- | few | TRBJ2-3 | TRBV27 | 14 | CASSLTSSADTQYF | TGTGCCAGCAGTCTGACTAGTTCGGCAGATACGCAGTATTTT
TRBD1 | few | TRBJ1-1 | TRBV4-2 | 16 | CASSQNPGQGYTEAFF | TGTGCCAGCAGTCAAAATCCGGGACAGGGGTACACTGAAGCTTTCTTT
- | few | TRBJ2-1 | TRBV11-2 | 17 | CASSWQGLEFAYNEQFF | TGTGCCAGCAGCTGGCAAGGACTGGAGTTCGCCTACAATGAGCAGTTCTTC
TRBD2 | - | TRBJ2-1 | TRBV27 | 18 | CASSLRASGTSSYNEQFF | TGTGCCAGCAGTTTAAGGGCTAGCGGAACTAGCTCCTACAATGAGCAGTTCTTC
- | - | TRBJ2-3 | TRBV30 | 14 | CAWSGGSLADTQYF | TGTGCCTGGAGTGGAGGATCGCTAGCAGATACGCAGTATTTT
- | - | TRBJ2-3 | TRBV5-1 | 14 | CASSSMDGEDTQYF | TGCGCCAGCAGCTCCATGGACGGGGAAGATACGCAGTATTTT
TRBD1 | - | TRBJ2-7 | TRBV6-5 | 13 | CASRDRFSYEQYF | TGTGCCAGCAGGGACAGGTTCTCCTACGAGCAGTACTTC
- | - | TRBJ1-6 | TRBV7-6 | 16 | CASSLAHHGVGSPLHF | TGTGCCAGCAGCTTAGCGCATCATGGTGTGGGTTCACCCCTCCACTTT
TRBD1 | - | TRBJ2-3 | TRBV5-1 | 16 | CASSFRQGVRPDTQYF | TGCGCCAGCAGCTTCCGACAGGGGGTACGCCCAGATACGCAGTATTTT
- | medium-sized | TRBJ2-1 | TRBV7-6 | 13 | CASSESSYNEQFF | TGTGCCAGCAGCGAAAGCTCCTACAATGAGCAGTTCTTC
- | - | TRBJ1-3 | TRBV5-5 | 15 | CASSERLGHGNTIYF | TGTGCCAGCAGCGAGAGGTTGGGGCACGGAAACACCATATATTTT
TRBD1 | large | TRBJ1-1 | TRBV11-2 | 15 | CASSWGQGLNTEAFF | TGTGCCAGCAGCTGGGGACAGGGGCTGAACACTGAAGCTTTCTTT
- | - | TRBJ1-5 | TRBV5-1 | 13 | CASSLDENQPQHF | TGCGCCAGCAGCTTGGATGAGAATCAGCCCCAGCATTTT
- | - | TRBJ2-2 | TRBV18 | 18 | CASSPQGPLTFNTGELFF | TGTGCCAGCTCACCCCAGGGCCCCCTGACTTTTAACACCGGGGAGCTGTTTTTT
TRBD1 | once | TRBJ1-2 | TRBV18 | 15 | CASSPERGPNYGYTF | TGTGCCAGCTCCCCGGAGAGGGGGCCAAACTATGGCTACACCTTC
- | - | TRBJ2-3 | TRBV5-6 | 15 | CASSFIRVGTDTQYF | TGTGCCAGCAGCTTCATCAGGGTGGGCACAGATACGCAGTATTTT
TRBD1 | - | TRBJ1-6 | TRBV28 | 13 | CASRRQGISPLHF | TGTGCCAGCAGGAGACAGGGGATTTCACCCCTCCACTTT
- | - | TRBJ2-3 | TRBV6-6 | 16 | CASSISMGSWTDTQYF | TGTGCCAGCAGTATTTCGATGGGGAGTTGGACAGATACGCAGTATTTT
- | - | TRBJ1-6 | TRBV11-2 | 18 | CASSLDSGGSLYNSPLHF | TGTGCCAGCAGCTTGGATTCCGGAGGGTCACTTTATAATTCACCCCTCCACTTT
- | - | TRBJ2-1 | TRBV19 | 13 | CASSAAVGGEQFF | TGTGCCAGTAGTGCCGCGGTGGGTGGTGAGCAGTTCTTC
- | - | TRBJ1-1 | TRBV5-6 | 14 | CASSPTRWNTEAFF | TGTGCCAGCAGCCCCACGCGATGGAACACTGAAGCTTTCTTT
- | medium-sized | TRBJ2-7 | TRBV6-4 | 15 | CASSERGQPPYEQYF | TGTGCCAGCAGTGAGCGGGGACAGCCACCCTACGAGCAGTACTTC
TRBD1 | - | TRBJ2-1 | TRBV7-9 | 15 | CASSLGTGTTKEQFF | TGTGCCAGCAGCTTAGGGACAGGAACTACTAAGGAGCAGTTCTTC